Shown below are 30 T cell receptor beta chains from a single sample sequenced in a study of blood T cell repertoires in COVID-19. The table came from immunoSEQ multiplex PCR; TCRdb's copy has only in-frame clones and leaves some out. The sample shows around 300,000 clones, about 80% of them seen only once. Specimen: peripheral blood. These receptors came from a woman aged 45 to 65 who had recovered from COVID-19.

The V and J genes are TRBV19 and TRBJ2-7; TRBD1 matches 7 bases. Trimming removed 0 bases from V and 4 bases from J; junction bases left unmatched: 9. The CDR3 extends over 16 amino acids. The germline V gene has CDR1 LNHDA and CDR2 SQIVND (reference sequence). The CDR3, as DNA: TGTGCCAGTAGTATAGAAGGGACAGTCCACCCATACGAGCAGTACTTC. Its protein is CASSIEGTVHPYEQYF.

The chain links TRBV7-6 to TRBJ2-5; tentatively, D is TRBD1 (6 bases). V lost 1 base and J 5 bases, leaving 23 bases between the germline ends. From germline, CDR1 is SGHVS and CDR2 FNYEAQ. The CDR3 has 18 amino acids. The CDR3 DNA is TGTGCCAGCAGCTTAGGTCGCCGCACTGCAGGGGTTGGCGAGACCCAGTACTTC. Translating it yields CASSLGRRTAGVGETQYF.

This clone was found a few times. This chain joins TRBV9 and TRBJ2-1, with 11 bases identical to TRBD2. The CDR3 extends over 16 amino acids. V shed 0 bases, J shed 6 bases, and the junction held 5 bases outside the gene matches. Germline CDR1 is SGDLS and CDR2 is YYNGEE. Here the CDR3 reads CASSVVGTSGLNEQFF. In DNA form, the CDR3 reads TGTGCCAGCAGCGTAGTTGGGACTAGCGGCCTCAATGAGCAGTTCTTC.

The rearrangement links TRBV5-1 to TRBJ2-2, with D possibly TRBD2 on 6 matching bases. Germline V CDR1 and CDR2: SGHRS, YFSETQ. The CDR3 runs to 15 residues. V dropped 4 bases and J dropped 2 bases, with 12 bases sitting between them. The chain's CDR3 is CASSLGGINTGELFF. The CDR3 bases are TGCGCCAGCAGCCTGGGAGGCATAAACACCGGGGAGCTGTTTTTT.

The J gene is TRBJ2-3, the V gene TRBV7-8, with D unclear. The CDR3 length is 15 residues. Trimming shortened V by 5 bases and J by 1 base, and 13 bases separated the two germline ends. Germline CDR1 SGHVS, CDR2 FQNEAQ. CDR3 sequence (DNA): TGTGCCAGCAGCCCCCTAGTTTTCGGCACAGATACGCAGTATTTT. The encoded protein is CASSPLVFGTDTQYF.

This chain links TRBV21-1 with TRBJ1-5; the table names TRBD1, a call not compared with the DNA. TRBV21-1 is a known pseudogene. The CDR3 sequence is 16 residues long. The CDR3 coding sequence is TGTGCCAGCAGCAAAGGGGCAGTCTATAGCAATCAGCCCCAGCATTTT. Residues: CASSKGAVYSNQPQHF.

The V gene is TRBV7-9, the J gene TRBJ2-5, with 10 bases matching TRBD1. Germline-derived CDR1 and CDR2 are SEHNR and FQNEAQ (reference sequence). With V trimmed by 4 bases and J by 7 bases, 6 bases remained unmatched. The CDR3 is made up of 14 amino acids. In DNA, the CDR3 is TGTGCCAGCAGCTCTCTTGGGACAGGGGCGACCCAGTACTTC. It codes for CASSSLGTGATQYF.

The genes are TRBV7-2 and TRBJ1-4; no firm D call. The ends were cut back, 1 base at V and 8 bases at J, with 8 bases in the middle. The CDR3 extends over 13 amino acids. Germline lookup yields CDR1 SGHTA and CDR2 FQGNSA. The CDR3 coding sequence is TGTGCCAGCAGCTTAGTGGGCTACGAAAAACTGTTTTTT. Protein: CASSLVGYEKLFF.

The chain combines TRBV11-3 with TRBJ2-7; tentatively, D is TRBD1 (5 bases). The CDR3 totals 14 residues. V lost 5 bases and J 2 bases, leaving 13 bases between the germline ends. Germline V gives CDR1 SGHNT, CDR2 YENEEA. The CDR3 sequence is CASSRRQFPYEQYF. The DNA for the CDR3 is TGTGCCAGCAGCCGGCGACAGTTCCCCTACGAGCAGTACTTC.

The chain has TRBV7-2 and TRBJ2-5; D might be TRBD1 (6 bases). This CDR3 has 14 amino acids. Trimming removed 0 bases at V and 5 bases at J, with 10 bases between. CDR1 and CDR2 (germline): SGHTA, FQGNSA. In DNA, the CDR3 is TGTGCCAGCAGCTTAGCGCAGGGGCGGGAGACCCAGTACTTC. Translated: CASSLAQGRETQYF.

The V gene is TRBV4-3, the J gene TRBJ2-2; 13 bases match TRBD2. The CDR3 contains 18 residues. V shed 3 bases and J 1 base; nucleotides not matched to a gene: 5. CDR1 is LGHNA and CDR2 is YSLEER in the germline V gene. The CDR3 region has the DNA TGCGCCAGCAGCCAGCCGACTAGCGGGGGGCTGAACACCGGGGAGCTGTTTTTT. Translation gives CASSQPTSGGLNTGELFF.

The chain employs TRBV19 and TRBJ2-3; 9 bases are a match to TRBD1. V shed 3 bases and J 2 bases; nucleotides not matched to a gene: 6. The V gene's germline CDR1 is LNHDA and CDR2 SQIVND (reference sequence). This CDR3 is built from 16 residues. DNA of the CDR3: TGTGCCAGTAGTATTGGGACAGGGAGAAACACAGATACGCAGTATTTT. This sequence encodes CASSIGTGRNTDTQYF.

J is TRBJ2-1 and V is TRBV3-1 (or the pseudogene TRBV3-2), with TRBD2 matching over 9 bases. CDR1 and CDR2 from the germline V gene are LGHDT and YNNKEL (reference sequence). V was clipped by 0 bases and J by 12 bases; unmatched bases: 18. CDR3 length equals 18 residues. In nucleotides, the CDR3 is TGTGCCAGCAGCCAAGATTCGGGGGGCGGGAGGGCCCTTGGCACGCAGTTCTTC. Encoded protein: CASSQDSGGGRALGTQFF.

The table lists this clone with a count of one. The rearrangement uses TRBV7-2 and TRBJ2-5; 14 bases line up with TRBD2. The V segment lost 4 bases and the J segment 4 bases; nucleotides outside the gene matches: 2. This CDR3 is 15 amino acids long. Germline V gene sequence: CDR1 SGHTA, CDR2 FQGNSA. The CDR3 nucleotides are TGTGCCAGCAGCTACGGACTAGCGGGAGGAGAGACCCAGTACTTC. Amino acid sequence: CASSYGLAGGETQYF.

V and J are TRBV25-1 and TRBJ2-2; 9 bases are a match to TRBD2. The CDR3 sequence is 15 residues long. V lost 4 bases and J lost 6; bases outside the gene matches: 6. The germline gives CDR1 MGHDK, CDR2 SYGVNS. CDR3 nucleotide sequence: TGTGCCAGCAGTGTCCCCGGGACTAGCCCCGGGGAGCTGTTTTTT. Translating gives CASSVPGTSPGELFF.

This chain links TRBV29-1 with TRBJ2-3; 9 bases match TRBD2. Per germline, CDR1 SQVTM and CDR2 ANQGSEA. This CDR3 comprises 14 residues. The V segment lost 7 bases and the J segment 2 bases; nucleotides outside the gene matches: 7. CDR3: CSALLAGTTDTQYF. CDR3 DNA: TGCAGCGCCCTACTAGCGGGCACCACAGATACGCAGTATTTT.

V gene TRBV2 combines with J gene TRBJ2-1, with 10 bases aligning to TRBD1. Trimming removed 5 bases from V and 4 bases from J; junction bases left unmatched: 8. From germline, CDR1 is SNHLY and CDR2 FYNNEI. The CDR3 consists of 16 residues. In DNA, the CDR3 is TGTGCCAGCAGTCCGGGACAGGGGATCCCGTACAATGAGCAGTTCTTC. Translated: CASSPGQGIPYNEQFF.

The J gene is TRBJ1-6, the V gene TRBV30; D is unresolved. The V and J ends lost 5 bases and 6 bases respectively, with 11 bases between them. This CDR3 contains 13 residues. Germline CDR1 and CDR2: GTSNPN and SVGIG (reference sequence). The CDR3 protein is CAWYLGGNSPLHF. The CDR3 DNA follows: TGTGCCTGGTATTTAGGAGGTAATTCACCCCTCCACTTT.

The V call is TRBV27, the J call TRBJ2-7; 10 bases map to TRBD1. The CDR3 runs to 15 residues. Unmatched junction bases numbered 4, after V lost 5 bases and J lost 0 bases. CDR1 MNHEY and CDR2 SMNVEV come from the germline V gene (reference sequence). The CDR3 is CASSPDRGSSYEQYF. The CDR3 nucleotides read TGTGCCAGCAGTCCGGACAGGGGGAGCTCCTACGAGCAGTACTTC.

This chain connects TRBV11-2 to TRBJ2-1; 7 bases match TRBD2. Looked up from germline, CDR1 is SGHAT and CDR2 is FQNNGV. The junction had 8 bases not matched to a gene; V was cut back by 5 bases and J by 7 bases. The CDR3 length is 14 residues. The CDR3 loop reads CASSTRGGENEQFF. As DNA, the CDR3 is TGTGCCAGCAGCACACGGGGAGGGGAGAATGAGCAGTTCTTC.

The rearrangement uses TRBV5-4 and TRBJ2-5; D call uncertain. The V end lost 0 bases, the J end lost 3 bases, and 9 bases lay between the germline ends. The CDR3 is 14 residues long. In germline, CDR1 is SGHNT, CDR2 YYREEE (reference sequence). The CDR3 nucleotides read TGTGCCAGCAGCTTGGTTTCAGCGAAAGAGACCCAGTACTTC. This encodes CASSLVSAKETQYF.

This clone was observed a handful of times. Within the sample, other DNA sequences also encode this same CDR3. CDR3 coding DNA: TGTGCCTGGAGTGTCAGGGACAATCAGCCCCAGCATTTT. Amino acid sequence: CAWSVRDNQPQHF. The V call is TRBV30, the J call TRBJ1-5; D is perhaps TRBD1 (5 bases). Trimming shortened V by 0 bases and J by 3 bases, and 6 bases separated the two germline ends. The CDR3 consists of 13 residues. CDR1 GTSNPN and CDR2 SVGIG come from the germline V gene (reference sequence).

V and J are TRBV3-1 (or the pseudogene TRBV3-2) and TRBJ1-5; unclear D gene. This CDR3 contains 17 residues. CDR1 and CDR2 (germline): LGHDT, YNNKEL (reference sequence). V was trimmed by 3 bases and J by 3 bases, leaving 18 bases between them. The CDR3 coding sequence is TGTGCCAGCAGCCACCCACCCAGACGGGTGGCCAATCAGCCCCAGCATTTT. It translates to CASSHPPRRVANQPQHF.

Only one count was recorded for this clone. As DNA, the CDR3 is TGTGCCAGCAGCCCCGGAGGGGTGGGTTCACCCCTCCACTTT. Residues: CASSPGGVGSPLHF. This sequence joins TRBV7-9 and TRBJ1-6; possible D gene TRBD1, 5 bases. The length of the CDR3 is 14 residues. Trimming shortened V by 5 bases and J by 9 bases, and 14 bases separated the two germline ends. Germline V CDR1 and CDR2: SEHNR, FQNEAQ (reference sequence).

This chain connects TRBV9 to TRBJ1-2, with a weak D call TRBD1 (6 bases). From germline, CDR1 is SGDLS and CDR2 YYNGEE. V lost 4 bases, J lost 6 bases, and 22 bases lay in between. The CDR3 contains 16 residues. The CDR3 nucleotides are TGTGCCAGCAGCCCTGGGAGGGGGGCGCCGAAGGATGGCTACACCTTC. The encoded protein is CASSPGRGAPKDGYTF.

The genes are TRBV19 and TRBJ2-1; weak D call: TRBD2 (6 bases). In germline, CDR1 is LNHDA, CDR2 SQIVND (reference sequence). V lost 5 bases and J 4 bases, leaving 15 bases between the germline ends. CDR3 length: 15 amino acids. CDR3 bases: TGTGCCAGTAGTCTAAGACTAGGACCATACAATGAGCAGTTCTTC. Amino acids: CASSLRLGPYNEQFF.

The CDR3 DNA follows: TGTGCCAGCAGTGCAGGGAAGAACACTGAAGCTTTCTTT. Protein: CASSAGKNTEAFF. The V and J genes are TRBV2 and TRBJ1-1, with a weak D call TRBD1 (5 bases). This CDR3 has 13 residues. Germline V gene lookup returns CDR1 SNHLY and CDR2 FYNNEI. Trimming took off 4 bases at V and 1 base at J, with 7 bases between the two ends.

The chain employs TRBV5-6 and TRBJ2-5, with 8 bases that match TRBD1. Looked up from germline, CDR1 is SGHDT and CDR2 is YYEEEE. After removal of 0 bases from V and 3 bases from J, the junction contained 4 bases not matched to a gene. This CDR3 region has 15 residues. CDR3 nucleotides: TGTGCCAGCAGCTTGGGAGACAGGGGAAAAGAGACCCAGTACTTC. Amino acid sequence: CASSLGDRGKETQYF.

The genes are TRBV28 and TRBJ2-2; 11 bases align to TRBD1. J lost 6 bases, V lost 2 bases, and 2 bases had no gene match. The CDR3 extends over 15 amino acids. The germline V gene has CDR1 MDHEN and CDR2 SYDVKM. CDR3 loop: CASSLRTGGPGELFF. The CDR3 nucleotides are TGTGCCAGCAGTTTAAGGACAGGGGGCCCCGGGGAGCTGTTTTTT.

At least ten counts were recorded for this clone. The chain combines TRBV6-2 or TRBV6-3 with TRBJ1-1; tentative D call: TRBD1 (5 bases). CDR1 and CDR2 (germline): MNHEY, SVGEGT. CDR3 size: 13 residues. Trimming pared 4 bases from V and 1 base from J, leaving 7 bases between. The CDR3: CASSLTENTEAFF. The CDR3 bases are TGTGCCAGCAGTTTGACAGAGAACACTGAAGCTTTCTTT.